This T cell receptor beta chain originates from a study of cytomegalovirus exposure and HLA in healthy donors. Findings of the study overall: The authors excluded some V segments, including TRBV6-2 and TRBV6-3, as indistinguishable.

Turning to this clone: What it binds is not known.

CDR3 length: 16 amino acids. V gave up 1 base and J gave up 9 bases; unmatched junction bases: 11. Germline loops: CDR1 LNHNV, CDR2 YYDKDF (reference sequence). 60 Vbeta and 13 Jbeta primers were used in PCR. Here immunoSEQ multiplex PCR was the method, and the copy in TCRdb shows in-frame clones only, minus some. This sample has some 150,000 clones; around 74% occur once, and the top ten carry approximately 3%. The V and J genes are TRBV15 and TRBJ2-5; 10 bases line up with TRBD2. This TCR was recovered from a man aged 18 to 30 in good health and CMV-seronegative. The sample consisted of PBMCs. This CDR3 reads CATSRGGTSGTGAQYF. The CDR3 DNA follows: TGTGCCACCAGCAGAGGGGGCACTAGCGGGACTGGGGCCCAGTACTTC.